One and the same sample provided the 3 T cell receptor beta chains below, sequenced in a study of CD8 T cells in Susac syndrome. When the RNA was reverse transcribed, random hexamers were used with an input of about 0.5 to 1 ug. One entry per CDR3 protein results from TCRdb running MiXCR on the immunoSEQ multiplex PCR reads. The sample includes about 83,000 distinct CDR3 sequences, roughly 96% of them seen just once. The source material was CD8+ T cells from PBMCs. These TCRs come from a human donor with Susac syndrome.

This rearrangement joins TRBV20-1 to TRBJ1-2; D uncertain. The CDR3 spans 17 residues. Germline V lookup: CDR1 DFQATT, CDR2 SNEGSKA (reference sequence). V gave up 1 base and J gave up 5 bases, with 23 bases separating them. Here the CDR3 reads CSARALGKGLGGYGYTF. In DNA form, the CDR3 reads TGCAGTGCTAGAGCATTGGGGAAGGGATTAGGAGGGTATGGCTACACCTTC.

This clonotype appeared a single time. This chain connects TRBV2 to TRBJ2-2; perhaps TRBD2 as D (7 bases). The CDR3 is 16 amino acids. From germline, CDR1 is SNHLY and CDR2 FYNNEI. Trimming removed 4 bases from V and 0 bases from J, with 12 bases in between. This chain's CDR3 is CASSGAGASNTGELFF. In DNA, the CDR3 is TGTGCCAGCAGTGGTGCGGGGGCATCGAACACCGGGGAGCTGTTTTTT.

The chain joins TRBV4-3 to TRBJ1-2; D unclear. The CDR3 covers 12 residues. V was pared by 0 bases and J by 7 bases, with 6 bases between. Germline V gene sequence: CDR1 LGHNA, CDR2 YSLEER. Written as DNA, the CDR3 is TGCGCCAGCAGCCAAGAGCCGGGTGGCTACACCTTC. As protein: CASSQEPGGYTF.